The clone carrying this TCR beta chain was detected a few times. This sample was included in a study of Ad26.COV2.S vaccination and SARS-CoV-2 variants. Study at large: In the study, Ad26.COV2.S was injected intramuscularly once, or twice 56 days apart.

Some clones are missing from TCRdb's copy, which holds only in-frame ones; the method was immunoSEQ multiplex PCR. The table lists approximately 400,000 clones, 83% of them singletons. Regarding treatment: about 20 received Ad26.COV2.S at low or high dose, single or two shots; 5 received placebo; per-sample allocation not given. On day 63 after the first injection, vaccine and placebo recipients gave samples. An Ad26 vector was used to express Wuhan-strain SARS-CoV-2 spike as the vaccine. Trimming stripped 1 base from V and 4 bases from J, with 11 bases between. Per germline, CDR1 KGHSH and CDR2 LQKENI. The CDR3 totals 15 residues.

The chain combines TRBV18 with TRBJ1-5; perhaps TRBD1 as D (5 bases). This TCR came from a person aged 18 to 59 who received the Ad26.COV2.S COVID-19 vaccine or a placebo. Sequenced here: peripheral blood, sampled in a trial of Ad26.COV2.S vaccine versus placebo. The CDR3, as DNA: TGTGCCAGCTCACCACAAGGGGAGGTTAATCAGCCCCAGCATTTT. Encoded protein: CASSPQGEVNQPQHF.